This T cell receptor beta chain was recovered during a study of beta chain features in type 1 diabetes. Study-wide results and caveats: Any HLA type influence on TCRB rearrangement was left unresolved here.

Note on this clone: Its antigen is still unknown. The identical CDR3 is also encoded by other nucleotide sequences in the sample.

Expressed TCRB transcripts were sequenced because the isolated RNA had all been reverse transcribed beforehand. Libraries were prepared by immunoSEQ multiplex PCR; TCRdb keeps only in-frame clonotypes and omits some of them. This sample has 620,000 or so clones, with around a sixth found just once. Germline V gene data show CDR1 as KGHSH and CDR2 as LQKENI. Trimming removed 3 bases from V and 3 bases from J; junction bases left unmatched: 2. The CDR3 has 14 residues. The sequencing input was naive CD4+ T cells from blood. This clonotype was sampled from a man aged 18 to 29 in good health. This rearrangement joins TRBV18 to TRBJ1-2, with TRBD1 identical over 9 bases. CDR3 sequence reads: CASSPDRGDYGYTF. CDR3 nucleotides: TGTGCCAGCTCACCGGACAGGGGCGACTATGGCTACACCTTC.